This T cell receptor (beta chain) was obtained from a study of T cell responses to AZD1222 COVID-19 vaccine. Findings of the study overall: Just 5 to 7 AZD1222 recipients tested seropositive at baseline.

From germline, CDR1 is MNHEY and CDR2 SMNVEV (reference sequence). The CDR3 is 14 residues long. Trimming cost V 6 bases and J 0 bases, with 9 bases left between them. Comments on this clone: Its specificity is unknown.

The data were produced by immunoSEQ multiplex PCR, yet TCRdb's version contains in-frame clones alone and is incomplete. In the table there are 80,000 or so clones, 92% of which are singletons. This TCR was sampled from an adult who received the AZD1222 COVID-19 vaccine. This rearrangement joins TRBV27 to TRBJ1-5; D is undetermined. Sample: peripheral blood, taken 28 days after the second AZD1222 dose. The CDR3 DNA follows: TGTGCCAGCAGCCGCACAGATAGCAATCAGCCCCAGCATTTT. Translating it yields CASSRTDSNQPQHF.